Listed here are 4 T cell receptor beta chains from one sample, sequenced in a study of human T cells and chemical hapten exposure (dated by TCRdb to the early 2020s). Libraries were built with RACE. The sequencer listed for this sample is NextSeq 500. TCRdb handled the public reads itself, with Q25 trimming in fastp and clone calling in MiXCR, and kept productive beta chains. CDR3 protein duplicates are merged, each entry listing the most common genes and DNA. The sample has 380,000 or so distinct CDR3 sequences on record, about 5% of them singletons. The top ten hold under 9.5% of the sample. The time point label for this specimen denotes: pre-sensitization, week 0. Interpreted using the paper, the treatment or condition label stands for: therapeutic diphenylcyclopropenone sensitization with weekly scalp DPC. Sequences were derived from whole blood, sampled in connection with sensitization to the hapten diphenylcyclopropenone (DPC). All receptors come from a woman younger than 30 with alopecia areata. Some clones in this sample may be carry-over from other donors' samples.

The rearrangement joins TRBV6-5 to TRBJ1-1; D is undetermined. The CDR3 sequence is 15 residues long. Germline CDR1 reads MNHEY; CDR2 reads SVGAGI. V lost 0 bases to trimming and J lost 2 bases, with 10 bases between them. CDR3 in DNA: TGTGCCAGCAGTTACTCCTACGGTCCTAACACTGAAGCTTTCTTT. Its translation: CASSYSYGPNTEAFF.

The table lists this clonotype with many counts. The genes are TRBV6-5 and TRBJ1-1; D is uncertain. This CDR3 contains 16 residues. Trimming shortened V by 0 bases and J by 7 bases, and 18 bases separated the two germline ends. The V gene's germline CDR1 is MNHEY and CDR2 SVGAGI. The CDR3: CASSYSYSSKVGEAFF. CDR3 DNA: TGTGCCAGCAGTTACTCGTACAGTTCGAAGGTGGGTGAAGCTTTCTTT.

CDR3 in amino acids: CASSLPGDSYGYTF. As DNA, the CDR3 is TGTGCCAGCAGTTTACCCGGGGACAGCTATGGCTACACCTTC. The rearrangement joins TRBV12-3 or TRBV12-4 to TRBJ1-2; TRBD1 aligns across 7 bases. There are 14 residues in the CDR3. Losses at the gene ends were 2 bases for V and 4 bases for J; bases not matched to a gene: 4.

In its sample, this clonotype was seen a few times. The chain joins TRBV28 to TRBJ1-4; unclear D gene. The germline V and J ends were trimmed by 6 bases and 4 bases, with 9 bases remaining between them. Germline values: CDR1 MDHEN, CDR2 SYDVKM. CDR3 length: 13 amino acids. The CDR3 here is CASRSGSNEKLFF. The CDR3 bases are TGTGCCAGCAGATCGGGCAGTAATGAAAAACTGTTTTTT.